The 8 T cell receptor beta chains reported below all come from one sample, sequenced in a study of cytomegalovirus exposure and HLA in healthy donors. Sequenced by immunoSEQ multiplex PCR; TCRdb stores in-frame clones only, minus some. Of 260,000 or so clones listed, about 90% are singletons. Material: PBMCs. The receptor set was obtained from a woman in her twenties or thirties in good health and CMV-seronegative.

The chain links TRBV27 to TRBJ2-3; D ambiguous. Trimming stripped 5 bases from V and 0 bases from J, with 18 bases between. Germline CDR1 is MNHEY and CDR2 is SMNVEV (reference sequence). CDR3 size: 17 residues. The CDR3 sequence: CASSLPSRGSSTDTQYF. The CDR3 DNA is TGTGCCAGCAGTCTTCCCTCGCGCGGATCTAGCACAGATACGCAGTATTTT.

The V gene is TRBV5-4, the J gene TRBJ2-7; unclear D gene. Germline V CDR1 and CDR2: SGHNT, YYREEE (reference sequence). V gave up 2 bases and J gave up 2 bases, with 11 bases separating them. The CDR3 has 14 residues. In DNA form, the CDR3 reads TGTGCCAGCAGCTTAGGTTCTACCCCCTACGAGCAGTACTTC. It yields the protein CASSLGSTPYEQYF.

This clone has a single count. V gene TRBV30 combines with J gene TRBJ2-7; TRBD2 agrees at 7 bases. The V gene's germline CDR1 is GTSNPN and CDR2 SVGIG (reference sequence). The J segment lost 2 bases and the V segment lost 2 bases, leaving 9 bases of the junction unmatched. The CDR3 is made up of 15 amino acids. Here the CDR3 reads CAWSRRREAPYEQYF. The CDR3 DNA follows: TGTGCCTGGAGTCGGAGACGGGAGGCGCCCTACGAGCAGTACTTC. Filled out from reference TRBV30 and TRBJ2-7, the complete variable domain reads SQTIHQWPATLVQPVGSPLSLECTVEGTSNPNLYWYRQAAGRGLQLLFYSVGIGQISSEVPQNLSASRPQDRQFILSSKKLLLSDSGFYLCAWSRRREAPYEQYFGPGTRLTVT.

The rearrangement joins TRBV9 to TRBJ1-5, with a possible D match to TRBD1 (5 bases). The CDR3 contains 14 residues. Trimming pared 7 bases from V and 2 bases from J, leaving 13 bases between. Germline CDR1 and CDR2: SGDLS and YYNGEE. This chain's CDR3 is CASSTGGGNQPQHF. The DNA of the CDR3 is TGTGCCAGCTCCACTGGGGGGGGCAATCAGCCCCAGCATTTT.

This rearrangement joins TRBV4-1 to TRBJ2-7; TRBD2 agrees at 9 bases. The CDR3 has 18 residues. V lost 0 bases and J lost 4; bases outside the gene matches: 13. CDR1 is MGHRA, CDR2 YSYEKL, per germline. The DNA of the CDR3 is TGCGCCAGCAGCCAAGATGTTAGCGGGAGCTCCCAGTTTTACGAGCAGTACTTC. This sequence encodes CASSQDVSGSSQFYEQYF.

The chain employs TRBV25-1 and TRBJ1-2; the match to TRBD1 covers 10 bases. V was pared by 3 bases and J by 7 bases, with 2 bases of the junction left unmatched. The CDR3 sequence is 13 residues long. CDR1 is MGHDK and CDR2 is SYGVNS in the germline V gene. The CDR3 region is CASSEDRGSGYTF. In DNA, the CDR3 is TGTGCCAGCAGTGAGGACAGGGGGTCTGGCTACACCTTC.

V gene TRBV28 combines with J gene TRBJ2-6; D not certain. The CDR3 totals 15 residues. V was cut by 1 base and J by 0 bases, with 4 bases left in between. Germline V gene lookup returns CDR1 MDHEN and CDR2 SYDVKM. CDR3 in DNA: TGTGCCAGCAGTTTATCCACCTCTGGGGCCAACGTCCTGACTTTC. Translating it yields CASSLSTSGANVLTF.

The V and J genes are TRBV11-2 and TRBJ2-2, with D possibly being TRBD2 (6 bases). CDR3 size: 15 residues. CDR1 is SGHAT and CDR2 is FQNNGV in the germline V gene. The V and J ends lost 4 bases and 0 bases respectively, with 9 bases between them. The CDR3 bases are TGTGCCAGCAGCTCGGGACTCGCGAACACCGGGGAGCTGTTTTTT. Its translation is CASSSGLANTGELFF.